Below, 3 T cell receptor beta chains from the same sample are listed, as sequenced in a study of blood T cell repertoires in COVID-19. Produced via immunoSEQ multiplex PCR; TCRdb's table is partial and in-frame only. The table includes 290,000 or so clones, nearly 90% detected once. The sample taken for sequencing was PBMCs or T cells enriched from blood (not recorded which). These receptors were obtained from a young woman with acute COVID-19.

The J gene is TRBJ2-7, the V gene TRBV29-1; TRBD1 agrees at 10 bases. V gave up 3 bases and J gave up 5 bases; unmatched junction bases: 1. Germline CDR1 and CDR2: SQVTM and ANQGSEA. CDR3 length: 12 amino acids. In DNA, the CDR3 is TGCAGCGTTGAGGGGACAGGGGACGAGCAGTACTTC. Encoded protein: CSVEGTGDEQYF.

This chain joins TRBV28 and TRBJ1-1, with D tentatively TRBD1 (5 bases). The CDR3 has 14 residues. Trimming shortened V by 2 bases and J by 4 bases, and 11 bases separated the two germline ends. CDR1 MDHEN and CDR2 SYDVKM come from the germline V gene. As DNA, the CDR3 is TGTGCCAGCAGTTTAAGGGGTTTGGGCACTGAAGCTTTCTTT. Protein sequence: CASSLRGLGTEAFF.

V is TRBV19 and J is TRBJ1-2; TRBD1 aligns across 8 bases. CDR1 and CDR2 (germline): LNHDA, SQIVND (reference sequence). The CDR3 runs 15 residues. V shed 6 bases, J shed 2 bases, and the junction held 8 bases outside the gene matches. As DNA, the CDR3 is TGTGCCAGTAGAATATTCGACAGGGGCAACTATGGCTACACCTTC. Translation: CASRIFDRGNYGYTF.